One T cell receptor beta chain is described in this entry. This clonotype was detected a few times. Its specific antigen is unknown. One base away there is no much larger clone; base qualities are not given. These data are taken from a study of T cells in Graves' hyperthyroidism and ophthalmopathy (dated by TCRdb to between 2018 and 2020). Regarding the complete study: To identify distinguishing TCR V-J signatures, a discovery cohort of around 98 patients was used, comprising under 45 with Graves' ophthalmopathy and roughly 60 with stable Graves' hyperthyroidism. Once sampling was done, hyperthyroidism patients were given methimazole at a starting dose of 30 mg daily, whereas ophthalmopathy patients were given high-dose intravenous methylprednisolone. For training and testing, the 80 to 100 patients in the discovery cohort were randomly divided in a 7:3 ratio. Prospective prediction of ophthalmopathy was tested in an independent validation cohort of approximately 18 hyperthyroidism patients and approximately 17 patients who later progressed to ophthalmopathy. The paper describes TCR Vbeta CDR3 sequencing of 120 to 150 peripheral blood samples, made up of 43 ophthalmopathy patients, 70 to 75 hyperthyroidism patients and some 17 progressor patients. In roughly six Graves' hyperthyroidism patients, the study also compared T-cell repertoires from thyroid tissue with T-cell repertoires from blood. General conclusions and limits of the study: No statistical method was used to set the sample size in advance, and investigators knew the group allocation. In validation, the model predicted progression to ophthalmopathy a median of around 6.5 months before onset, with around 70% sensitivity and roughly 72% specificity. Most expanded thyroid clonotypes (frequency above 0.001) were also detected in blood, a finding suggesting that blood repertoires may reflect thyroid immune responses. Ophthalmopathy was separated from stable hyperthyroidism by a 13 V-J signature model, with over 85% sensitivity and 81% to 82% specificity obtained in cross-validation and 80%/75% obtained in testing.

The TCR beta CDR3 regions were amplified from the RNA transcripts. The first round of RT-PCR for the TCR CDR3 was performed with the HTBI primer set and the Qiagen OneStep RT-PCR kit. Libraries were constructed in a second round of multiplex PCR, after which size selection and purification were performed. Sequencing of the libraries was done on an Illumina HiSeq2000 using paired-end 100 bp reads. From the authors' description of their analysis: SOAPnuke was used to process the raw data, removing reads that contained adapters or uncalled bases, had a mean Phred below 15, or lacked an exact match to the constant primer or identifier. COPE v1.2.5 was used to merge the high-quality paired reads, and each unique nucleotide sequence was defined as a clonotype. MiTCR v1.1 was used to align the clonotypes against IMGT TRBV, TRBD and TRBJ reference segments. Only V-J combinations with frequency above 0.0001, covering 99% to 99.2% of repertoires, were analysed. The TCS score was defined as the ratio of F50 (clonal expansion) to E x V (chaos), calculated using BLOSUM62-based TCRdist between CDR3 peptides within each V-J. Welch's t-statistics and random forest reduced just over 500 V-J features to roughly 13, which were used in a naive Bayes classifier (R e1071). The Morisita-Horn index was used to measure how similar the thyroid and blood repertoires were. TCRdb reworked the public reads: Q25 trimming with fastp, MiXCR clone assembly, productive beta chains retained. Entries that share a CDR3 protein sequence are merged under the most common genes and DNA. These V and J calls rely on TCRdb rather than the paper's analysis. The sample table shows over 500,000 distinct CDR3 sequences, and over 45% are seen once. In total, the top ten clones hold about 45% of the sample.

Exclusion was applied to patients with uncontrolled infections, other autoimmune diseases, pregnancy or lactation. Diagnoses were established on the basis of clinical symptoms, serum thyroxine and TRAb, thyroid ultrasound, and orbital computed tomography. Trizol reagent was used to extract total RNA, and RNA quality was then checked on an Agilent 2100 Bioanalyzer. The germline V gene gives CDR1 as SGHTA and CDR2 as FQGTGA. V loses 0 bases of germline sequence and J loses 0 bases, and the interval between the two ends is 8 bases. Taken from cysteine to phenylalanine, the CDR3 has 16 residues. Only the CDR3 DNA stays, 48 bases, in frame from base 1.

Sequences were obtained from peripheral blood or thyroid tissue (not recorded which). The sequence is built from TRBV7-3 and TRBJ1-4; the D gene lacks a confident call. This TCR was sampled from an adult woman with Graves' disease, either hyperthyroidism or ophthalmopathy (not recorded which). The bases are TGTGCCAGCAGCTTAACACAGATAACAACTAATGAAAAACTGTTTTTT. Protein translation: CASSLTQITTNEKLFF.